The source of this T cell receptor (beta chain) is a study of glioma-infiltrating T cells after dendritic cell vaccination. Study details: Treatment, given 2003 to 2012, was autologous tumor lysate-pulsed dendritic cell vaccination. At biweekly intervals, patients got three intradermal dendritic cell vaccine injections.

This CDR3 spans 17 amino acids. Germline assignment: CDR1 LGHNA and CDR2 YSLEER. V was pared by 1 base and J by 6 bases, with 5 bases of the junction left unmatched. A remark on this clone: What it binds is not known.

Study conclusions and caveats: Patients with more pretreatment TILs had longer time to progression and survival.

Primers: 60 V beta forward and 13 J beta reverse. Clones were sequenced by immunoSEQ multiplex PCR, and TCRdb holds only the in-frame ones, with some missing. The table lists roughly 51,000 clones, about 85% of them singletons, with over 9.5% in the top ten. The clonotype was recovered from a human donor with glioblastoma. This chain joins TRBV4-3 and TRBJ2-1, with TRBD2 matching over 14 bases. Sequences were derived from blood, sampled before dendritic cell vaccination. The CDR3 is CASSQVWGLAGVNEQFF. DNA for the CDR3: TGCGCCAGCAGCCAAGTATGGGGACTAGCGGGAGTCAATGAGCAGTTCTTC.